This TCR beta chain is drawn from a study of metastatic and nonmetastatic thyroid tumors. TCRdb re-analyzed the PCR reads through MiXCR. The sample contains 25,000 to 35,000 clones, around 25% of which appear only once. Every patient was untreated before thyroid surgery. Ten or more counts support this clone. Trimming removed 2 bases at V and 7 bases at J, with 11 bases between. The CDR3 loop spans 14 amino acids. The sample was blood. The chain recombines TRBV12-3 or TRBV12-4 with TRBJ1-4; D remains unclear. This clonotype originated in a female donor with papillary thyroid cancer or a benign thyroid nodule (not recorded which). Some clones in this sample may be carry-over from other donors' samples. The CDR3, as DNA: TGTGCCAGCAGTTTAACGGCAGGTTCTGAAAAACTGTTTTTT. It is translated as CASSLTAGSEKLFF.